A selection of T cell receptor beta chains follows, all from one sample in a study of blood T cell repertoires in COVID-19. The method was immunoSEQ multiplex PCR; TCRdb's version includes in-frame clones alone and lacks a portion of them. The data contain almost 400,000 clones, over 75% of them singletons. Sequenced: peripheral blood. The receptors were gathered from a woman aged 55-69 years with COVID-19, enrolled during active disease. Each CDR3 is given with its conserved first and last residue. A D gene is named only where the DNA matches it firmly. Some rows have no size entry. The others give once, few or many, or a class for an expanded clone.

cdr3_aa: CASSGIAGQGETQYF
cdr3_nt: TGTGCCAGCAGCGGTATAGCGGGGCAGGGAGAGACCCAGTACTTC
d_call: TRBD2
v_call: TRBV2
j_call: TRBJ2-5
clone_size: -

cdr3_aa: CASSYEAGGPREQFF
cdr3_nt: TGTGCCAGCAGTTACGAAGCGGGGGGGCCCCGTGAGCAGTTCTTC
d_call: TRBD2
v_call: TRBV6-5
j_call: TRBJ2-1
clone_size: -

cdr3_aa: CASSDRGLPLREQYF
cdr3_nt: TGTGCCAGCAGCGACAGGGGCCTTCCCCTGAGGGAGCAGTACTTC
d_call: TRBD1
v_call: TRBV5-4
j_call: TRBJ2-7
clone_size: few

cdr3_aa: CASSPYRGVETQYF
cdr3_nt: TGTGCCAGCTCACCTTACAGGGGTGTGGAGACCCAGTACTTC
d_call: TRBD1
v_call: TRBV18
j_call: TRBJ2-5
clone_size: -

cdr3_aa: CASSFRLGELFF
cdr3_nt: TGTGCCAGCAGTTTCAGGTTAGGGGAGCTGTTTTTT
d_call: -
v_call: TRBV27
j_call: TRBJ2-2
clone_size: -

cdr3_aa: CASSQAPGSGNTIYF
cdr3_nt: TGCGCCAGCAGCCAGGCTCCTGGGAGTGGAAACACCATATATTTT
d_call: -
v_call: TRBV4-1
j_call: TRBJ1-3
clone_size: -

cdr3_aa: CASSLPTPQGEAFF
cdr3_nt: TGCGCCAGCAGCTTGCCAACGCCACAGGGGGAAGCTTTCTTT
d_call: TRBD1
v_call: TRBV5-1
j_call: TRBJ1-1
clone_size: -

cdr3_aa: CASSPEKVSRSPLHF
cdr3_nt: TGTGCCAGCTCACCTGAGAAAGTGTCGCGTTCACCCCTCCACTTT
d_call: -
v_call: TRBV18
j_call: TRBJ1-6
clone_size: once

cdr3_aa: CASSRQGVYEQYF
cdr3_nt: TGTGCCAGCAGCCGCCAGGGGGTCTACGAGCAGTACTTC
d_call: TRBD1
v_call: TRBV3-1/TRBV3-2
j_call: TRBJ2-7
clone_size: -

cdr3_aa: CSGGQGVNGYTF
cdr3_nt: TGCAGCGGTGGACAGGGGGTAAATGGCTACACCTTC
d_call: TRBD1
v_call: TRBV29-1
j_call: TRBJ1-2
clone_size: -

cdr3_aa: CASNPEFANTGELFF
cdr3_nt: TGTGCCAGCAACCCCGAGTTCGCGAACACCGGGGAGCTGTTTTTT
d_call: -
v_call: TRBV7-2
j_call: TRBJ2-2
clone_size: -

cdr3_aa: CASSITGDGDSPLHF
cdr3_nt: TGCGCCAGCAGCATAACAGGAGATGGCGATTCACCCCTCCACTTT
d_call: -
v_call: TRBV5-1
j_call: TRBJ1-6
clone_size: -

cdr3_aa: CASKQGSTNEKLFF
cdr3_nt: TGCGCCAGCAAGCAGGGGTCCACTAATGAAAAACTGTTTTTT
d_call: -
v_call: TRBV5-1
j_call: TRBJ1-4
clone_size: -

cdr3_aa: CASSPVGYEQFF
cdr3_nt: TGTGCCAGCAGCCCCGTCGGTTATGAGCAGTTCTTC
d_call: -
v_call: TRBV7-9
j_call: TRBJ2-1
clone_size: -

cdr3_aa: CASSDRDREPLNYGYTF
cdr3_nt: TGTGCCAGCAGTGACCGGGACAGGGAACCGTTGAACTATGGCTACACCTTC
d_call: TRBD1
v_call: TRBV6-1
j_call: TRBJ1-2
clone_size: -

cdr3_aa: CASSQQGGSRELFF
cdr3_nt: TGTGCCAGCAGTCAACAGGGGGGTTCTCGGGAGCTGTTTTTT
d_call: TRBD1
v_call: TRBV28
j_call: TRBJ2-2
clone_size: once

cdr3_aa: CASSVGLGWGGGTEAFF
cdr3_nt: TGCGCCAGCAGTGTAGGCCTGGGATGGGGGGGCGGGACTGAAGCTTTCTTT
d_call: -
v_call: TRBV10-2
j_call: TRBJ1-1
clone_size: -

cdr3_aa: CASSQGPAEGTNYGYTF
cdr3_nt: TGCGCCAGCAGCCAAGGGCCCGCGGAGGGAACCAACTATGGCTACACCTTC
d_call: -
v_call: TRBV4-1
j_call: TRBJ1-2
clone_size: -

cdr3_aa: CASRLVAGLVMGQPQHF
cdr3_nt: TGTGCCAGCAGGTTGGTTGCGGGACTAGTAATGGGTCAGCCCCAGCATTTT
d_call: -
v_call: TRBV28
j_call: TRBJ1-5
clone_size: -

cdr3_aa: CASSFLGQGSYGYTF
cdr3_nt: TGCGCCAGCAGCTTTCTAGGACAGGGGAGCTATGGCTACACCTTC
d_call: TRBD1
v_call: TRBV5-4
j_call: TRBJ1-2
clone_size: -

cdr3_aa: CASKGQGALAGELFF
cdr3_nt: TGTGCCAGCAAAGGACAGGGGGCGCTTGCCGGGGAGCTGTTTTTT
d_call: TRBD1
v_call: TRBV6-5
j_call: TRBJ2-2
clone_size: -

cdr3_aa: CASSPFNTGELFF
cdr3_nt: TGTGCCAGCTCACCCTTTAACACCGGGGAGCTGTTTTTT
d_call: -
v_call: TRBV18
j_call: TRBJ2-2
clone_size: once

cdr3_aa: CATSDAGQGSPGELFF
cdr3_nt: TGTGCCACCAGTGATGCGGGACAGGGGTCCCCCGGGGAGCTGTTTTTT
d_call: TRBD1
v_call: TRBV24-1
j_call: TRBJ2-2
clone_size: -

cdr3_aa: CASSLVSGYTF
cdr3_nt: TGTGCCAGCAGCTTAGTGAGTGGCTACACCTTC
d_call: -
v_call: TRBV7-9
j_call: TRBJ1-2
clone_size: -

cdr3_aa: CASSLLRGVNYGYTF
cdr3_nt: TGTGCCAGCAGCCTACTACGGGGAGTTAACTATGGCTACACCTTC
d_call: -
v_call: TRBV3-1/TRBV3-2
j_call: TRBJ1-2
clone_size: -

cdr3_aa: CASSAEGSLGEQYF
cdr3_nt: TGTGCCAGCAGCGCGGAGGGGTCTCTAGGGGAGCAGTACTTC
d_call: -
v_call: TRBV9
j_call: TRBJ2-7
clone_size: -

cdr3_aa: CASSPIVGTGSPPLHF
cdr3_nt: TGTGCCAGCTCACCAATCGTCGGGACAGGGAGTCCCCCCCTCCACTTT
d_call: TRBD1
v_call: TRBV18
j_call: TRBJ1-6
clone_size: -

cdr3_aa: CASRGDRGPYNEQFF
cdr3_nt: TGTGCCAGCAGGGGGGACAGGGGTCCCTACAATGAGCAGTTCTTC
d_call: TRBD1
v_call: TRBV6-5
j_call: TRBJ2-1
clone_size: few

cdr3_aa: CASSVRDRWVNEQFF
cdr3_nt: TGTGCCAGCAGCGTCCGGGACAGGTGGGTTAATGAGCAGTTCTTC
d_call: TRBD1
v_call: TRBV9
j_call: TRBJ2-1
clone_size: once

cdr3_aa: CATSDPSGGRNNEQFF
cdr3_nt: TGTGCCACCAGTGATCCTAGCGGGGGCCGAAACAATGAGCAGTTCTTC
d_call: TRBD2
v_call: TRBV24-1
j_call: TRBJ2-1
clone_size: -

cdr3_aa: CASSLGDSYRAYEQYF
cdr3_nt: TGTGCCAGCAGCTTGGGGGACTCCTACCGGGCGTACGAGCAGTACTTC
d_call: -
v_call: TRBV5-6
j_call: TRBJ2-7
clone_size: -

cdr3_aa: CASSQDDGVLSPLHF
cdr3_nt: TGTGCCAGCAGCCAAGATGACGGGGTTCTGTCACCCCTCCACTTT
d_call: -
v_call: TRBV3-1/TRBV3-2
j_call: TRBJ1-6
clone_size: -

cdr3_aa: CASSYDPGGADYTF
cdr3_nt: TGTGCCAGCAGTTACGATCCAGGGGGCGCCGACTACACCTTC
d_call: TRBD1
v_call: TRBV6-5
j_call: TRBJ1-2
clone_size: -